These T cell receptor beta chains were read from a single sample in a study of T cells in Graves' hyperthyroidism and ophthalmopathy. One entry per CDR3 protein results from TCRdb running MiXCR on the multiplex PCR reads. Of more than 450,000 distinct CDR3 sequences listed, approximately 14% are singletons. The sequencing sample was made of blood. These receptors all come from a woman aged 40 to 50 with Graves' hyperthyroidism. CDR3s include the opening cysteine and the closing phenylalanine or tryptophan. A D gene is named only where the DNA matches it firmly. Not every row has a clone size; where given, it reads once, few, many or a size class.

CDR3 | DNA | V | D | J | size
CASSPTWESSFGRNRNEQFF | TGTGCCAGCAGCCCCACCTGGGAGAGTTCCTTCGGGAGAAATCGCAATGAGCAGTTCTTC | TRBV4-2 | - | TRBJ2-1 | -
CASSRQGIGYNEQFF | TGTGCCAGCAGTCGGCAGGGGATCGGATACAATGAGCAGTTCTTC | TRBV27 | - | TRBJ2-1 | many
CASSELGAEQFF | TGTGCCAGCAGTGAATTGGGGGCAGAGCAGTTCTTC | TRBV6-4 | - | TRBJ2-1 | -
CSVEVTGRRGFPYEQYF | TGCAGCGTTGAAGTTACAGGGCGTAGGGGCTTCCCGTACGAGCAGTACTTC | TRBV29-1 | - | TRBJ2-7 | few
CASSLIDRYEQYF | TGTGCCAGCAGCTTAATTGATAGGTACGAGCAGTACTTC | TRBV7-9 | - | TRBJ2-7 | many
CASSSRTPGGGKYTGELFF | TGTGCCAGCAGCTCGAGGACGCCCGGGGGCGGAAAATACACCGGGGAGCTGTTTTTT | TRBV5-6 | - | TRBJ2-2 | -
CASSYIRSSLYGYTF | TGTGCCAGCAGTTATATCCGAAGCAGTTTATATGGCTACACCTTC | TRBV6-2/TRBV6-3 | - | TRBJ1-2 | many
CASSARNLEGEQFF | TGTGCCAGCAGCGCCCGGAACTTGGAGGGTGAGCAGTTCTTC | TRBV11-2 | - | TRBJ2-1 | many
CASSPPTSGINTGELFF | TGTGCCAGCTCGCCCCCTACTAGCGGGATTAACACCGGGGAGCTGTTTTTT | TRBV18 | TRBD2 | TRBJ2-2 | few
CASSNSSMGYTF | TGTGCCAGCAGCAATTCCTCTATGGGCTACACCTTC | TRBV7-9 | - | TRBJ1-2 | -
CASSSLQGGTEAFF | TGCGCCAGCAGCTCCCTACAGGGAGGCACTGAAGCTTTCTTT | TRBV5-1 | - | TRBJ1-1 | many
CASSPLGTGELFF | TGTGCCAGCAGCCCCCTGGGCACCGGGGAGCTGTTTTTT | TRBV7-2 | - | TRBJ2-2 | -
CASSFGPMNTEAFF | TGTGCCAGCAGTTTTGGACCGATGAACACTGAAGCTTTCTTT | TRBV12-3/TRBV12-4 | - | TRBJ1-1 | many
CASSQAGTSGKIYEQYF | TGTGCCAGCAGCCAAGCGGGAACTAGCGGAAAGATATACGAGCAGTACTTC | TRBV3-1 | TRBD2 | TRBJ2-7 | many
CASSTKTGADTQYF | TGTGCCAGCAGCACAAAGACAGGGGCAGATACGCAGTATTTT | TRBV7-2 | TRBD1 | TRBJ2-3 | many
CASSQVDGYTF | TGTGCCAGCAGCCAAGTTGATGGCTACACCTTC | TRBV3-1 | - | TRBJ1-2 | many
CSASPALAGNYNEQFF | TGCAGTGCTAGTCCCGCTCTAGCGGGCAACTACAATGAGCAGTTCTTC | TRBV20-1 | TRBD2 | TRBJ2-1 | few
CASSLGQAIRTDTQYF | TGTGCCAGCAGCTTGGGACAGGCTATACGCACAGATACGCAGTATTTT | TRBV5-6 | - | TRBJ2-3 | few
CASSLPDRGGYNEQFF | TGTGCCAGCAGTCTCCCAGACAGGGGAGGGTACAATGAGCAGTTCTTC | TRBV27 | - | TRBJ2-1 | many
CSARELNTGPYETQYF | TGCAGTGCTAGAGAACTTAATACCGGGCCCTACGAAACCCAGTACTTC | TRBV20-1 | - | TRBJ2-5 | many
CASTSASYHGYTF | TGTGCCAGCACTTCGGCTTCTTACCATGGCTACACCTTC | TRBV12-3/TRBV12-4 | - | TRBJ1-2 | once
CAISEIAGGTDTQYF | TGTGCCATCAGTGAGATAGCGGGAGGAACAGATACGCAGTATTTT | TRBV10-3 | TRBD2 | TRBJ2-3 | many
CASSEGGLYTIYF | TGTGCCAGCAGTGAAGGCGGACTTTACACCATATATTTT | TRBV6-1 | - | TRBJ1-3 | -
CASNNPDVETQYF | TGTGCCAGCAATAACCCAGATGTCGAGACCCAGTACTTC | TRBV6-1 | - | TRBJ2-5 | many
CASSPNGNTIYF | TGTGCCAGCAGTCCGAACGGAAACACCATATATTTT | TRBV2 | - | TRBJ1-3 | -
CAWNGGVTGIMTEQFF | TGTGCCTGGAATGGCGGGGTAACAGGGATAATGACTGAGCAGTTCTTC | TRBV30 | - | TRBJ2-1 | many
CSARAGQGDSPLHF | TGCAGTGCTAGGGCGGGACAGGGAGACTCACCCCTCCACTTT | TRBV20-1 | TRBD1 | TRBJ1-6 | -
CASSNPGTGREETQYF | TGTGCCAGTAGTAACCCCGGGACAGGGAGGGAAGAGACCCAGTACTTC | TRBV19 | TRBD1 | TRBJ2-5 | -
CSASGASIGDQPQHF | TGCAGTGCTAGTGGTGCCTCCATAGGCGATCAGCCCCAGCATTTT | TRBV20-1 | - | TRBJ1-5 | many
CASNRGTGREQYF | TGTGCCAGCAACCGCGGGACAGGGCGAGAGCAGTACTTC | TRBV7-9 | TRBD1 | TRBJ2-7 | -
CASTQGLEGYTF | TGTGCCAGCACACAGGGGCTGGAAGGCTACACCTTC | TRBV28 | TRBD1 | TRBJ1-2 | many
CASSLVLSMNEQFF | TGTGCCAGTAGCTTGGTCTTAAGTATGAATGAGCAGTTCTTC | TRBV19 | - | TRBJ2-1 | few
CASSPSWGAYEQYF | TGTGCCAGCTCACCCTCTTGGGGTGCCTACGAGCAGTACTTC | TRBV18 | - | TRBJ2-7 | few
CASSERGGWTEAFF | TGTGCCAGCAGTGAACGGGGAGGATGGACTGAAGCTTTCTTT | TRBV6-1 | - | TRBJ1-1 | many
CATGSWGEQFF | TGTGCCACCGGGAGTTGGGGTGAGCAGTTCTTC | TRBV19 | - | TRBJ2-1 | few
CASSVAGGATPLHF | TGTGCCAGCAGCGTAGCTGGGGGGGCGACACCCCTCCACTTT | TRBV9 | - | TRBJ1-6 | -
CASRQSGGYLAKNIQYF | TGTGCCAGCAGACAATCAGGGGGGTATCTCGCCAAAAACATTCAGTACTTC | TRBV6-1 | - | TRBJ2-4 | many
CASSVAESDTQYF | TGTGCCAGCAGCGTAGCAGAATCCGATACGCAGTATTTT | TRBV9 | - | TRBJ2-3 | -
CASSEGRSGRAYNEQFF | TGTGCCAGCAGTGAAGGGAGGAGCGGGAGGGCCTACAATGAGCAGTTCTTC | TRBV6-1 | TRBD2 | TRBJ2-1 | many
CASSLRGADDYNEQFF | TGCGCCAGCAGCTTGCGCGGGGCGGATGACTACAATGAGCAGTTCTTC | TRBV5-1 | - | TRBJ2-1 | many
CAISGLAQKEYNEQFF | TGTGCCATCAGCGGACTAGCACAAAAGGAATACAATGAGCAGTTCTTC | TRBV10-3 | TRBD2 | TRBJ2-1 | -
CAIGVDSPLHF | TGTGCCATCGGGGTCGATTCACCCCTCCACTTT | TRBV10-3 | - | TRBJ1-6 | -
CATRTDYSGDTIYF | TGTGCCACTCGGACAGACTACTCTGGAGACACCATATATTTT | TRBV6-1 | - | TRBJ1-3 | few
CASSWGTSGRTGEQYF | TGCGCCAGCAGCTGGGGGACTAGCGGGAGGACCGGCGAGCAGTACTTC | TRBV5-1 | TRBD2 | TRBJ2-7 | -
CASSLNSEQPQHF | TGTGCCAGCAGCCTCAATTCAGAGCAGCCCCAGCATTTT | TRBV7-3 | - | TRBJ1-5 | once